This TCR beta chain is drawn from a study of monozygotic twins with inflammatory bowel disease. The CDR3 totals 15 residues. Germline CDR1 SGHDT, CDR2 YYEEEE. Study-level findings and limits: Varying immunosuppressive regimens may have increased patient repertoire variability.

Turning to this clonotype: The target antigen is unknown.

For each CDR3 protein, TCRdb gives one entry from its re-call of the 5' RACE reads, without DNA. The sample holds some 330,000 distinct CDR3 sequences. The source of this sequence is a human donor with ulcerative colitis or Crohn's disease, or a healthy co-twin of an affected twin (not recorded which). The sample was blood. The chain employs TRBV5-6 and TRBJ2-7; no DNA is available, so the TRBD1 call from TCRdb remains unchecked. CDR3 loop: CASSPVGQGSHEQYF.